Listed here are 3 T cell receptor beta chains from one sample, sequenced in a study of T cell changes during pregnancy in multiple sclerosis. Produced via immunoSEQ multiplex PCR; TCRdb's table is partial and in-frame only. Among fewer than 45,000 clones, 90% to 95% were seen once, and the ten largest hold 0.4% to 0.6%. Sequenced here: CD4+ T cells from peripheral blood mononuclear cells, sampled in the second trimester of pregnancy. All receptors come from a female donor in good health, enrolled as a control in a pregnancy study.

The chain joins TRBV6-1 to TRBJ2-1; tentative D call: TRBD1 (6 bases). V shed 10 bases and J shed 6 bases, with 19 bases lying between them. The CDR3 sequence is 14 residues long. CDR1 is MNHNS and CDR2 is SASEGT in the germline V gene. The CDR3 sequence is CATGGQGSVNEQFF. The CDR3 bases are TGTGCCACGGGTGGGCAGGGGTCTGTCAATGAGCAGTTCTTC.

The genes are TRBV25-1 and TRBJ1-5; D possibly corresponds to TRBD1 (6 bases). There are 13 residues in the CDR3. The germline CDR1 and CDR2 sequences are MGHDK and SYGVNS. V lost 5 bases to trimming and J lost 9 bases, with 14 bases between them. The DNA of the CDR3 is TGTGCCAGCAGTACAGGGTCTCGTGCGCCCCAGCATTTT. Amino acid sequence: CASSTGSRAPQHF.

This chain connects TRBV5-6 to TRBJ1-4; D is perhaps TRBD1 (5 bases). Germline V CDR1 and CDR2: SGHDT, YYEEEE. There are 15 residues in the CDR3. Trimming shortened V by 4 bases and J by 5 bases, and 15 bases separated the two germline ends. CDR3 sequence reads: CASSAWRDLNEKLFF. CDR3 in DNA: TGTGCCAGCAGCGCATGGCGGGACCTAAATGAAAAACTGTTTTTT. Full variable domain (rest looked up from reference TRBV5-6 and TRBJ1-4): DAGVTQSPTHLIKTRGQQVTLRCSPKSGHDTVSWYQQALGQGPQFIFQYYEEEERQRGNFPDRFSGHQFPNYSSELNVNALLLGDSALYLCASSAWRDLNEKLFFGSGTQLSVL.